These T cell receptor beta chains were read from a single sample in a study of a mutant IDH1 vaccine in newly diagnosed glioma. The assay was immunoSEQ multiplex PCR, and TCRdb's table has in-frame clones only and misses some. Of tens of thousands of clones listed, more than 60% were seen once; the top ten hold more than 6.5%. No antigen has been identified for these receptors. The source was PBMCs, collected from a glioma patient whose treatment included an IDH1 peptide vaccine. Source of these receptors: a man aged 45-60 years with glioma. Each CDR3 is given with its conserved first and last residue. The D gene is left open where the match is weak. The size entry is marked missing in some rows and otherwise reads once, few, many or a size class.

>NA|TRBJ2-5|15|NA|TRBV18
CASSPPKGLGETQYF
TGTGCCAGCTCACCACCCAAGGGGCTTGGAGAGACCCAGTACTTC
>TRBD2|TRBJ2-7|13|NA|TRBV5-1
CASGAGGPSEQYF
TGCGCCAGCGGTGCGGGAGGGCCCTCTGAGCAGTACTTC
>NA|TRBJ2-6|14|NA|TRBV30
CAWEEGAGANVLTF
TGTGCCTGGGAGGAGGGGGCTGGGGCCAACGTCCTGACTTTC
>NA|TRBJ1-4|12|NA|TRBV27
CASSDRGEGLFF
TGTGCCAGCAGTGACCGGGGCGAGGGACTGTTTTTT
>TRBD1|TRBJ1-2|13|NA|TRBV27
CASSLGTGSRYTF
TGTGCCAGCAGTTTAGGGACAGGGTCTCGCTACACCTTC
>NA|TRBJ1-2|12|NA|TRBV5-1
CASSSSGDGYTF
TGCGCCAGCAGCTCCTCAGGTGACGGCTACACCTTC
>NA|TRBJ2-4|15|NA|TRBV11-1
CASSEDHQSWNIQYF
TGTGCCAGCAGCGAGGACCACCAAAGTTGGAACATTCAGTACTTC
>NA|TRBJ1-4|14|medium-sized|TRBV2
CATRVQAQIEKLFF
TGTGCCACCAGAGTGCAGGCCCAAATCGAAAAACTGTTTTTT
>NA|TRBJ2-1|14|NA|TRBV5-1
CASSLGANDNEQFF
TGCGCCAGCAGCTTGGGCGCTAACGACAATGAGCAGTTCTTC
>NA|TRBJ2-7|12|NA|TRBV2
CASTPGAYEQYF
TGTGCCAGCACCCCGGGGGCGTACGAGCAGTACTTC
>NA|TRBJ2-1|14|NA|TRBV6-5
CASRLRRDLNEQFF
TGTGCCAGCAGACTCCGTAGGGACCTTAATGAGCAGTTCTTC
>TRBD1|TRBJ2-5|13|NA|TRBV6-1
CASRETGRETQYF
TGTGCCAGCAGGGAGACAGGGCGGGAGACCCAGTACTTC
>NA|TRBJ1-1|13|few|TRBV4-1
CASSQEGTYEAFF
TGCGCCAGCAGCCAAGAAGGGACGTACGAAGCTTTCTTT
>NA|TRBJ1-4|13|NA|TRBV5-5
CASSPELDEKLFF
TGTGCCAGCAGCCCCGAACTGGATGAAAAACTGTTTTTT
>NA|TRBJ1-3|13|NA|TRBV5-1
CASSGSSGNTIYF
TGCGCCAGCTCGGGCAGCTCTGGAAACACCATATATTTT
>NA|TRBJ2-7|12|NA|TRBV27
CASGGGLYEQYF
TGTGCCAGCGGCGGCGGTCTCTACGAGCAGTACTTC
>NA|TRBJ2-5|15|NA|TRBV11-2
CASSLDLEAKRAQYF
TGTGCCAGCAGCTTAGATCTCGAGGCAAAACGGGCCCAGTACTTC
>NA|TRBJ2-4|13|NA|TRBV5-6
CASSSFGVNIQYF
TGTGCCAGCAGTTCCTTCGGAGTAAACATTCAGTACTTC
>TRBD2|TRBJ2-1|15|NA|TRBV4-2
CASEIAGEFDNEQFF
TGTGCCAGCGAAATAGCGGGAGAGTTTGACAATGAGCAGTTCTTC
>NA|TRBJ1-2|12|few|TRBV27
CASRALGYGYTF
TGTGCCAGCAGGGCCCTCGGGTATGGCTACACCTTC
>NA|TRBJ2-7|14|NA|TRBV6-5
CASSYGTSMLEQYF
TGTGCCAGCAGTTACGGGACCAGCATGTTGGAGCAGTACTTC
>NA|TRBJ1-1|13|NA|TRBV13
CASSLVPTTEAFF
TGTGCCAGCAGCTTAGTCCCGACAACTGAAGCTTTCTTT
>NA|TRBJ2-1|15|NA|TRBV27
CASSSSGATGGEQFF
TGTGCCAGCAGTTCCTCAGGGGCGACGGGAGGTGAGCAGTTCTTC
>NA|TRBJ2-5|12|NA|TRBV7-2
CASSERPGTQYF
TGTGCCAGCAGCGAAAGGCCGGGAACCCAGTACTTC
>NA|TRBJ2-7|14|once|TRBV11-1
CASSGEQLAYEQYF
TGTGCCAGCAGTGGGGAACAGTTGGCATACGAGCAGTACTTC
>NA|TRBJ2-1|12|few|TRBV2
CASSAGTEEQFF
TGTGCCAGCAGTGCTGGGACTGAAGAGCAGTTCTTC
>NA|TRBJ2-3|15|NA|TRBV29-1
CSVGSTGGGTDTQYF
TGCAGCGTTGGGTCGACAGGAGGGGGGACAGATACGCAGTATTTT
>TRBD1|TRBJ2-5|14|few|TRBV5-6
CASSWDSLQETQYF
TGTGCCAGCAGCTGGGACAGCCTCCAAGAGACCCAGTACTTC
>NA|TRBJ1-1|12|NA|TRBV29-1
CSVLRGRTEAFF
TGCAGCGTCCTCAGGGGTAGAACTGAAGCTTTCTTT
>TRBD1|TRBJ1-2|13|NA|TRBV5-1
CASSAQGEDGYTF
TGCGCCAGCAGCGCACAGGGGGAGGATGGCTACACCTTC
>TRBD1|TRBJ1-1|10|NA|TRBV29-1
CSVTGGEAFF
TGCAGCGTCACAGGGGGCGAAGCTTTCTTT
>TRBD1|TRBJ1-1|15|NA|TRBV7-9
CASSPPGQGRTEAFF
TGTGCCAGCAGCCCTCCGGGACAGGGACGTACTGAAGCTTTCTTT
>NA|TRBJ2-4|15|NA|TRBV7-9
CASSSGLDGKNIQYF
TGTGCCAGCAGCTCCGGCTTGGACGGCAAAAACATTCAGTACTTC
>NA|TRBJ1-2|15|NA|TRBV4-3
CASSQAYQGRYGYTF
TGCGCCAGCAGCCAAGCGTATCAGGGAAGATATGGCTACACCTTC
>NA|TRBJ1-4|15|NA|TRBV5-1
CASSLDGTGNEKLFF
TGCGCCAGCAGCTTGGACGGGACGGGTAATGAAAAACTGTTTTTT
>TRBD2|TRBJ2-1|14|NA|TRBV27
CASGWTSGRNEQFF
TGTGCCAGCGGATGGACTAGCGGGAGGAATGAGCAGTTCTTC
>NA|TRBJ1-1|14|NA|TRBV14
CASSHRTQNTEAFF
TGTGCCAGCAGCCATAGGACGCAGAACACTGAAGCTTTCTTT
>NA|TRBJ2-3|17|NA|TRBV5-4
CASSFGSGGPSTDTQYF
TGTGCCAGCAGCTTTGGATCAGGAGGCCCTAGCACAGATACGCAGTATTTT
>NA|TRBJ1-2|13|medium-sized|TRBV2
CASILGTNYGYTF
TGTGCCAGCATATTAGGGACAAACTATGGCTACACCTTC
>TRBD1|TRBJ2-2|14|NA|TRBV19
CATWDRANTGELFF
TGTGCCACCTGGGACAGGGCGAACACCGGGGAGCTGTTTTTT
>NA|TRBJ1-1|12|NA|TRBV7-9
CASSPRGAEAFF
TGTGCCAGCAGCCCCCGGGGGGCTGAAGCTTTCTTT
>NA|TRBJ1-5|14|NA|TRBV28
CASSFADGNQPQHF
TGTGCCAGCAGTTTTGCGGACGGCAATCAGCCCCAGCATTTT
>NA|TRBJ1-5|14|NA|TRBV7-2
CASSLVGGDQPQHF
TGTGCCAGCAGCTTAGTAGGTGGGGATCAGCCCCAGCATTTT
>TRBD1|TRBJ1-1|15|NA|TRBV11-3
CASSTRDRLNTEAFF
TGTGCCAGCAGCACACGGGACAGACTGAACACTGAAGCTTTCTTT
>TRBD2|TRBJ2-1|15|NA|TRBV6-5
CASSYSSGGADEQFF
TGTGCCAGCAGTTACTCTAGCGGGGGGGCCGATGAGCAGTTCTTC
>NA|TRBJ1-1|15|NA|TRBV4-1
CASSQPIFRDTEAFF
TGCGCCAGCAGCCAACCCATATTTAGGGACACTGAAGCTTTCTTT
>NA|TRBJ2-2|11|NA|TRBV19
CASSMNGELFF
TGTGCCAGTAGTATGAACGGGGAGCTGTTTTTT
>NA|TRBJ2-2|15|NA|TRBV14
CASSQVIRATGELFF
TGTGCCAGCAGCCAAGTCATACGGGCTACCGGGGAGCTGTTTTTT
>NA|TRBJ1-1|15|once|TRBV4-1
CASSQDRGGETEAFF
TGCGCCAGCAGCCAAGATCGGGGGGGGGAGACTGAAGCTTTCTTT
>TRBD1|TRBJ1-5|14|NA|TRBV18
CASSPPSGGRPQHF
TGTGCCAGCTCACCACCGTCAGGGGGACGGCCCCAGCATTTT
>NA|TRBJ1-2|14|NA|TRBV11-2
CASSLGREDYGYTF
TGTGCCAGCAGCTTAGGCAGGGAGGACTATGGCTACACCTTC
>NA|TRBJ2-3|13|few|TRBV9
CASSVGLEDTQYF
TGTGCCAGCAGCGTTGGCTTGGAAGATACGCAGTATTTT
>NA|TRBJ1-2|14|NA|TRBV6-1
CASTAPPRDYGYTF
TGTGCCAGCACCGCCCCCCCGAGAGACTATGGCTACACCTTC
>TRBD1|TRBJ2-3|14|NA|TRBV7-9
CASSSRTGPFTQYF
TGTGCCAGCAGCTCCCGGACAGGGCCTTTTACGCAGTATTTT
>TRBD1|TRBJ1-5|15|NA|TRBV7-9
CASSLGSGGHQPQHF
TGTGCCAGCAGCTTAGGGTCAGGGGGGCATCAGCCCCAGCATTTT